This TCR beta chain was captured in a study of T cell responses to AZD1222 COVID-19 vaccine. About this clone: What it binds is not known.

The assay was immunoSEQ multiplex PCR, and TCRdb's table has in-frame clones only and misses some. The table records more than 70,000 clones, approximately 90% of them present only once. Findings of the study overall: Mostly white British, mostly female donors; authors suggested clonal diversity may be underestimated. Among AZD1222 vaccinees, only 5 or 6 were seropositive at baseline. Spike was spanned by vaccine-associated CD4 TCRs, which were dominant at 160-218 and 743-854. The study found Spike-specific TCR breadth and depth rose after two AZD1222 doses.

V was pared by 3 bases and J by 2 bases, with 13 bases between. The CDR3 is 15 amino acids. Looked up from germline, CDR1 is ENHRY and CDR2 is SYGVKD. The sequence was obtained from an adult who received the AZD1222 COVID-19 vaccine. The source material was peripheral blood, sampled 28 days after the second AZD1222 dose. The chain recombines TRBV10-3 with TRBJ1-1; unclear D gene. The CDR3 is CAISDSENSNTEAFF. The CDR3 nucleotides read TGTGCCATCAGTGACTCAGAAAATAGCAACACTGAAGCTTTCTTT.